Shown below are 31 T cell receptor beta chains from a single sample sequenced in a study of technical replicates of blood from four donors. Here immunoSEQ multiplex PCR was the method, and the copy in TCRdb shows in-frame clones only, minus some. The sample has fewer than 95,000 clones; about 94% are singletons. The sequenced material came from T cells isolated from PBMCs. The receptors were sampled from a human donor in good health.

The CDR3: CASSDTSPSYEQYF. The CDR3 DNA sequence: TGTGCCAGCAGCGACACATCCCCCTCCTACGAGCAGTACTTC. The genes are TRBV9 and TRBJ2-7; D is undetermined. Per the germline V gene, CDR1 is SGDLS and CDR2 is YYNGEE. V lost 3 bases and J lost 0, with 10 bases in between. The CDR3 is 14 residues long.

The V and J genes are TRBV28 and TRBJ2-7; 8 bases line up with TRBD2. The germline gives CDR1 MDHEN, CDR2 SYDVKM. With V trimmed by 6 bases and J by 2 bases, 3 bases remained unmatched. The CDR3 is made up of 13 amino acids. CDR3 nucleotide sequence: TGTGCCAGCAGGACGGGACTAGCCTACGAGCAGTACTTC. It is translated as CASRTGLAYEQYF.

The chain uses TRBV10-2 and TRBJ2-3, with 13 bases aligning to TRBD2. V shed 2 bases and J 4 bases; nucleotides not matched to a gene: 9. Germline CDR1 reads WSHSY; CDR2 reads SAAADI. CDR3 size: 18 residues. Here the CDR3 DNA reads TGCGCCAGCAGTGAGGATTGGACTAGCGGGGGTACAGCAGATACGCAGTATTTT. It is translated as CASSEDWTSGGTADTQYF.

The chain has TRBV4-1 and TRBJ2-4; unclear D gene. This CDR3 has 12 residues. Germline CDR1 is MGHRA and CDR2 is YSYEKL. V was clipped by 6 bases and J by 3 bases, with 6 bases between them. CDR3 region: CASRTRKNIQYF. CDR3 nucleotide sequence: TGCGCCAGCAGGACACGCAAAAACATTCAGTACTTC.

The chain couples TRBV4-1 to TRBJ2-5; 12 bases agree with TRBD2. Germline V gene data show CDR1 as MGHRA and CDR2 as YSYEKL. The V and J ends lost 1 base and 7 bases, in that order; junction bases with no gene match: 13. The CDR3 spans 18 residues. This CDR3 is CASSQVGPSGGAPGTQYF. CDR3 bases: TGCGCCAGCAGCCAAGTCGGTCCTAGCGGGGGGGCCCCAGGGACCCAGTACTTC.

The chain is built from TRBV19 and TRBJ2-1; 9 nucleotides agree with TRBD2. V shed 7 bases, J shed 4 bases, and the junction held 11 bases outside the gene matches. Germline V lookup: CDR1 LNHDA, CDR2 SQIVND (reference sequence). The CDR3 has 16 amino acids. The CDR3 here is CASTPVAGEMYNEQFF. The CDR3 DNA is TGTGCCAGTACCCCCGTAGCGGGAGAGATGTACAATGAGCAGTTCTTC.

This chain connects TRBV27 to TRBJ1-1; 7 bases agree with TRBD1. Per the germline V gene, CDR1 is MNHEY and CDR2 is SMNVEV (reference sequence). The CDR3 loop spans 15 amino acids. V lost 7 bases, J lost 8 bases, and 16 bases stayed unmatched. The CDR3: CASNPIGVGTEEAFF. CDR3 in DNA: TGTGCCAGCAATCCGATCGGGGTAGGGACAGAAGAAGCTTTCTTT.

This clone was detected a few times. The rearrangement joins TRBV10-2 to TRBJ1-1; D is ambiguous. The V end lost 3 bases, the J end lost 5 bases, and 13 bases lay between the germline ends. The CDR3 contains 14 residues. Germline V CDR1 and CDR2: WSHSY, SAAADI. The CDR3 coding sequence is TGCGCCAGCAGTGATCGTGGTGTTCAGACTGAAGCTTTCTTT. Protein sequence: CASSDRGVQTEAFF.

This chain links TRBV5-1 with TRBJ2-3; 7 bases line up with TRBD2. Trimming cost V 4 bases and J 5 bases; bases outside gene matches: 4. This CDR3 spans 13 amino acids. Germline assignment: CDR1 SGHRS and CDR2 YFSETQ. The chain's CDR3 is CASSGGVGDTQYF. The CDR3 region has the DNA TGCGCCAGCAGCGGGGGGGTTGGAGATACGCAGTATTTT. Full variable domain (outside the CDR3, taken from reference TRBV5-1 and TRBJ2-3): KAGVTQTPRYLIKTRGQQVTLSCSPISGHRSVSWYQQTPGQGLQFLFEYFSETQRNKGNFPGRFSGRQFSNSRSEMNVSTLELGDSALYLCASSGGVGDTQYFGPGTRLTVL.

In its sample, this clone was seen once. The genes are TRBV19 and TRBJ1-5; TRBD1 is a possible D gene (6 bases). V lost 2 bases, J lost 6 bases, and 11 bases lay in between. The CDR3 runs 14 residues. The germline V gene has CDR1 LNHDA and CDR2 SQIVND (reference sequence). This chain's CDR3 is CASSILQGGQPQHF. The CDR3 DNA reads TGTGCCAGTAGTATACTACAGGGTGGTCAGCCCCAGCATTTT.

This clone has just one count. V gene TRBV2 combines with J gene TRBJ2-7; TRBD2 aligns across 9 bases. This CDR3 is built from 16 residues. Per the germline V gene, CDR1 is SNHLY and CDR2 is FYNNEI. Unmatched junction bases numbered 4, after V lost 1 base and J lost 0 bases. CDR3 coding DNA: TGTGCCAGCAGTGAAGTCCCTAGCGGGACCTCCTACGAGCAGTACTTC. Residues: CASSEVPSGTSYEQYF. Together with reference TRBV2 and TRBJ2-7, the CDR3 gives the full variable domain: EPEVTQTPSHQVTQMGQEVILRCVPISNHLYFYWYRQILGQKVEFLVSFYNNEISEKSEIFDDQFSVERPDGSNFTLKIRSTKLEDSAMYFCASSEVPSGTSYEQYFGPGTRLTVT.

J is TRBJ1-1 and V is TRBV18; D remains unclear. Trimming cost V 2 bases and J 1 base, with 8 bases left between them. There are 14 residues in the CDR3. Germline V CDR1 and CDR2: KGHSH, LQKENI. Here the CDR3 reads CASSPVMRNTEAFF. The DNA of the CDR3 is TGTGCCAGCTCACCAGTCATGAGGAACACTGAAGCTTTCTTT.

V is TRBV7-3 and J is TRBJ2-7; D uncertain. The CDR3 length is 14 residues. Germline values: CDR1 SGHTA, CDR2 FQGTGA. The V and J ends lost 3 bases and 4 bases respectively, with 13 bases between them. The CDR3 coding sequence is TGTGCCAGCAGCTTTGCTCCTGGAGAGTACGAGCAGTACTTC. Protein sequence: CASSFAPGEYEQYF.

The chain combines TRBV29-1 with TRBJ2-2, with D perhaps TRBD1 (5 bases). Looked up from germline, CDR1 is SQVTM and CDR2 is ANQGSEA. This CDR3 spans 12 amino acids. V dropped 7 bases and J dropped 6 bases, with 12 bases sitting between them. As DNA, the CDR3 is TGCAGCGCCATCACAGGCCCCGGGGAGCTGTTTTTT. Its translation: CSAITGPGELFF.

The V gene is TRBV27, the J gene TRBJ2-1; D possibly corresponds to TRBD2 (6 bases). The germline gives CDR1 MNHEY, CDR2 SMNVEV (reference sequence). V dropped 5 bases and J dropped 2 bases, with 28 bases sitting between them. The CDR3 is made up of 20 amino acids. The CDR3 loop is CASSPKAGVARLVPYNEQFF. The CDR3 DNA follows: TGTGCCAGCAGTCCAAAAGCGGGTGTGGCTCGTCTGGTCCCCTACAATGAGCAGTTCTTC.

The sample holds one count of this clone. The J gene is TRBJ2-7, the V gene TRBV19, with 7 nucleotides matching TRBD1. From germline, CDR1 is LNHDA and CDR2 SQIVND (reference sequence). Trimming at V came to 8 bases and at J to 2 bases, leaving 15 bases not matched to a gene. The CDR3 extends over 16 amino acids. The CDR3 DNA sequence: TGTGCCAGTCGGGCGACCAGGGGGACCCCGGCCTACGAGCAGTACTTC. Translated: CASRATRGTPAYEQYF.

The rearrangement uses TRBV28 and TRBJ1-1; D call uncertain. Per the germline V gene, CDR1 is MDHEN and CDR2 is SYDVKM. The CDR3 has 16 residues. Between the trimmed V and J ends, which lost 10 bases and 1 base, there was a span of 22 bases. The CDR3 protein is CAIHGINTDGNTEAFF. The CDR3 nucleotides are TGTGCCATCCACGGGATAAACACGGACGGGAACACTGAAGCTTTCTTT.

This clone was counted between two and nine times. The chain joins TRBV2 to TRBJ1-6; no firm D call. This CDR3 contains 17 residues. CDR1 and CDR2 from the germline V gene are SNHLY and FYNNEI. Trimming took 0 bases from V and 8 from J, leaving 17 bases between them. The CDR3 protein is CASSEAWESVVDSPLHF. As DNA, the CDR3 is TGTGCCAGCAGTGAAGCTTGGGAGTCCGTGGTTGATTCACCCCTCCACTTT.

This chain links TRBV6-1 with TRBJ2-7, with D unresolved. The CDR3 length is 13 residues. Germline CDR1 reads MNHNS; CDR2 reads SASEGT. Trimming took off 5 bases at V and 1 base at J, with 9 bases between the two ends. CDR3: CASSSRTSYEQYF. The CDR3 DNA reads TGTGCCAGCAGTTCCCGAACTTCCTACGAGCAGTACTTC.

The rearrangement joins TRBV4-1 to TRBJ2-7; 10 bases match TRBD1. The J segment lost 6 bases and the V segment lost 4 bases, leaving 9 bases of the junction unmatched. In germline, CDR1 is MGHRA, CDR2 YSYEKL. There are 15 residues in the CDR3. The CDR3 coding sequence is TGCGCCAGCAGCCCCCGGGACAGGGGACCTCTCGAGCAGTACTTC. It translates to CASSPRDRGPLEQYF.

The chain's CDR3 is CASSQGTGRYEQYF. Here the CDR3 DNA reads TGTGCCAGCAGCCAAGGGACTGGGCGATACGAGCAGTACTTC. The chain uses TRBV14 and TRBJ2-7; a weak D match, TRBD2 (5 bases). V lost 1 base to trimming and J lost 4 bases, with 11 bases between them. This CDR3 contains 14 residues. Germline V gives CDR1 SGHDN, CDR2 FVKESK. Combining the CDR3 with reference TRBV14 and TRBJ2-7 gives the whole variable domain EAGVTQFPSHSVIEKGQTVTLRCDPISGHDNLYWYRRVMGKEIKFLLHFVKESKQDESGMPNNRFLAERTGGTYSTLKVQPAELEDSGVYFCASSQGTGRYEQYFGPGTRLTVT.

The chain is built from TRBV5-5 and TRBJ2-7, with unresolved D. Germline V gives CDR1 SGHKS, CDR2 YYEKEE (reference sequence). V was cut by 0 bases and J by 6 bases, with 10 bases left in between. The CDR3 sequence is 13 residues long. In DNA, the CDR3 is TGTGCCAGCAGCTTGGAGATGAGTGGCGAGCAGTACTTC. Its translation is CASSLEMSGEQYF.

The CDR3 loop is CASSPPDEAGPDTQYF. As DNA, the CDR3 is TGCGCCAGCAGCCCCCCAGACGAGGCAGGGCCAGATACGCAGTATTTT. V is TRBV5-1 and J is TRBJ2-3; the D gene is possibly TRBD1 (5 bases). The CDR3 runs to 16 residues. Trimming stripped 4 bases from V and 4 bases from J, with 19 bases between. Germline CDR1 is SGHRS and CDR2 is YFSETQ.

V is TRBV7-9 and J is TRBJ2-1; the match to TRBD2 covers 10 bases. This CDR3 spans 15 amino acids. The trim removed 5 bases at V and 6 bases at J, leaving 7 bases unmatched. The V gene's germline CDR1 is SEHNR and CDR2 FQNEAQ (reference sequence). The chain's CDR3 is CASSRALAGTNEQFF. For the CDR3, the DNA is TGTGCCAGCAGCCGAGCACTAGCGGGAACCAATGAGCAGTTCTTC.

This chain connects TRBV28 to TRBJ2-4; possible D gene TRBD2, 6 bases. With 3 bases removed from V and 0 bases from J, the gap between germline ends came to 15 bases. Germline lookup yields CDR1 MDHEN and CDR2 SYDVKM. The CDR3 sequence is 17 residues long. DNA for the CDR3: TGTGCCAGCAGTTTGGGGAGGCGGACGCTAGCCAAAAACATTCAGTACTTC. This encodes CASSLGRRTLAKNIQYF. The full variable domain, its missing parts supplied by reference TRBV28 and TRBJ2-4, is DVKVTQSSRYLVKRTGEKVFLECVQDMDHENMFWYRQDPGLGLRLIYFSYDVKMKEKGDIPEGYSVSREKKERFSLILESASTNQTSMYLCASSLGRRTLAKNIQYFGAGTRLSVL.

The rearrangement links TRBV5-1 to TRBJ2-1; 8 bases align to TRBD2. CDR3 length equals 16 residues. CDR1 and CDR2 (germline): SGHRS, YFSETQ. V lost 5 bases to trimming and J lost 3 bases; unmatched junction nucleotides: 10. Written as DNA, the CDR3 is TGCGCCAGCAGGGGGGAGGGTACTAGCGGCTACAATGAGCAGTTCTTC. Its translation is CASRGEGTSGYNEQFF.

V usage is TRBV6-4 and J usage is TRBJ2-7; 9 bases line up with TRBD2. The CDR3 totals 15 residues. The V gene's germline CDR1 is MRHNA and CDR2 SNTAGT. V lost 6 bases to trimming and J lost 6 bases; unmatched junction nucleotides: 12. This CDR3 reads CASRIEPGLASEQYF. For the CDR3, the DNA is TGTGCCAGCAGAATTGAACCGGGACTAGCATCCGAGCAGTACTTC.

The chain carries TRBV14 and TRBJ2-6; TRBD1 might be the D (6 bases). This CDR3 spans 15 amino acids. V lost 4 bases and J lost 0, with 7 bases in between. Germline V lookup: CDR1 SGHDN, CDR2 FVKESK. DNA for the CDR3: TGTGCCAGCAGCCCAGGGGTCTCTGGGGCCAACGTCCTGACTTTC. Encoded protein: CASSPGVSGANVLTF. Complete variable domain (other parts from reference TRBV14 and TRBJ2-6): EAGVTQFPSHSVIEKGQTVTLRCDPISGHDNLYWYRRVMGKEIKFLLHFVKESKQDESGMPNNRFLAERTGGTYSTLKVQPAELEDSGVYFCASSPGVSGANVLTFGAGSRLTVL.

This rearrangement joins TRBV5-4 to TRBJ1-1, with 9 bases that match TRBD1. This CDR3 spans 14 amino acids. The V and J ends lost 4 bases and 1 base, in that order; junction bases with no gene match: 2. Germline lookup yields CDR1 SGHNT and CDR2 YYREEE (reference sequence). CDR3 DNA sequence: TGTGCCAGCAGCACGGGACAGGGGAACACTGAAGCTTTCTTT. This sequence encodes CASSTGQGNTEAFF. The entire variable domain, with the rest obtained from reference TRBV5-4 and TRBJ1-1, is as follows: ETGVTQSPTHLIKTRGQQVTLRCSSQSGHNTVSWYQQALGQGPQFIFQYYREEENGRGNFPPRFSGLQFPNYSSELNVNALELDDSALYLCASSTGQGNTEAFFGQGTRLTVV.

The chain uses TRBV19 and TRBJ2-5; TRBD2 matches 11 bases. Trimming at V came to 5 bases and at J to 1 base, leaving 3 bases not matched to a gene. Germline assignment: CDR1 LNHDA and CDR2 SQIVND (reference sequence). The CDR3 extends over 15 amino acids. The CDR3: CASSVSGGAQETQYF. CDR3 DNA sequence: TGTGCCAGTAGTGTTAGCGGGGGGGCCCAAGAGACCCAGTACTTC. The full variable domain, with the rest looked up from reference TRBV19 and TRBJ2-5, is DGGITQSPKYLFRKEGQNVTLSCEQNLNHDAMYWYRQDPGQGLRLIYYSQIVNDFQKGDIAEGYSVSREKKESFPLTVTSAQKNPTAFYLCASSVSGGAQETQYFGPGTRLLVL.

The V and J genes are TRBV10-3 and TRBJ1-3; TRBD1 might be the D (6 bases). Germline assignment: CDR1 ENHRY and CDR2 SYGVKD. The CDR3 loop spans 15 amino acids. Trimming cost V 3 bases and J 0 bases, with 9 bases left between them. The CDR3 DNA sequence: TGTGCCATCAGTGACGGGACACTCTCTGGAAACACCATATATTTT. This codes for CAISDGTLSGNTIYF.